One and the same sample provided the 3 T cell receptor beta chains below, sequenced in a study of tissue T cells after allogeneic stem cell transplantation. Sequenced by immunoSEQ multiplex PCR; TCRdb stores in-frame clones only, minus some. The sample gives some 3,100 clones, 64% of which show up once; 22% is in the top ten. Adult allogeneic hematopoietic cell transplant recipients with steroid-refractory graft-versus-host disease were prospectively enrolled for research autopsy. The sequences come from jejunal tissue, collected at autopsy. The receptors come from an older male patient with steroid-refractory graft-versus-host disease after an allogeneic stem cell transplant. Some T cells may be graft donor cells.

The chain recombines TRBV19 with TRBJ2-5; D gene unclear. This CDR3 spans 13 amino acids. CDR1 and CDR2 (germline): LNHDA, SQIVND (reference sequence). V lost 6 bases and J lost 0, with 8 bases in between. The CDR3, as DNA: TGTGCCAGTAGCCACAACCACCAAGAGACCCAGTACTTC. Protein: CASSHNHQETQYF.

This rearrangement joins TRBV10-3 to TRBJ1-4; no clear D gene. Germline CDR1 ENHRY, CDR2 SYGVKD. This CDR3 region has 14 residues. With 8 bases removed from V and 0 bases from J, the gap between germline ends came to 10 bases. The CDR3 loop is CAIGRGTTNEKLFF. The DNA for the CDR3 is TGTGCCATCGGTCGGGGAACAACTAATGAAAAACTGTTTTTT.

V usage is TRBV29-1 and J usage is TRBJ2-3, with D perhaps matching TRBD2 (5 bases). Per the germline V gene, CDR1 is SQVTM and CDR2 is ANQGSEA. The V end lost 6 bases, the J end lost 0 bases, and 13 bases lay between the germline ends. The CDR3 consists of 14 residues. CDR3 amino acids: CSVSGRVSTDTQYF. CDR3 nucleotide sequence: TGCAGCGTCAGCGGACGGGTTAGCACAGATACGCAGTATTTT.